Here is one T cell receptor (beta chain) with its context. What antigen it recognizes has not been identified. No base quality values were provided; no much bigger clone lies one nucleotide off. Read against the paper, the sample's treatment or condition label means: some 20 received Ad26.COV2.S at low or high dose, single or two shots; 5 received placebo; per-sample allocation not given. For vaccine and placebo recipients, the sequenced repertoires came from samples collected on day 63 after the first injection. In Cohort 1b, roughly 26 adults aged 18-55 years were enrolled at a single site in Boston, USA, between 29 July and 7 August 2020. Ad26.COV2.S was a replication-incompetent adenovirus type 26 vector that expressed a prefusion-stabilized SARS-CoV-2 spike protein derived from the original Wuhan strain. V sheds 5 bases and J sheds 3 bases, leaving 14 bases between their ends. Taken from cysteine to phenylalanine, the CDR3 has 15 residues. The sequence is cut down to CDR3 DNA, 45 bases in frame from base 1. From a lookup of the germline V gene, CDR1 and CDR2 are SGHNT and YENEEA.

The immunoSEQ Assay was used to sequence TCRbeta CDR3 regions. After extraction, genomic DNA underwent amplification by bias-controlled multiplex PCR, followed by high-throughput sequencing. The paper's processing steps were these. Collapsing and filtering of sequences were performed to quantify the absolute abundance of each unique TCRbeta CDR3 region. T cell fraction was estimated by normalizing TCRbeta template counts to usable DNA, which was measured by amplifying reference genes present in all nucleated cells. Repertoire TCRs were annotated as SARS-CoV-2-specific by exact matching of V gene, CDR3 amino acid sequence and J gene to a known reactive TCR set. MIRA supplied the reference SARS-CoV-2 TCR set, which was filtered for enrichment in COVID-19-positive ImmuneCODE repertoires so that public or cross-reactive TCRs were removed. Drawing on the MIRA antigens, annotated TCRs were analysed further at the level of specific ORF or position within ORF. Breadth was defined as the number of annotated unique rearrangements divided by the total number of unique productive rearrangements, and depth was defined as the summed frequency of the annotated unique rearrangements. Two-sided Wilcoxon rank-sum tests were used to compare TCR breadth between groups. Held by TCRdb, this immuneACCESS table contains in-frame sequences only and omits some clones. Under half of the omission traces to an unresolved V gene where checked; the cause of the rest is unknown. D and trimming were read from the DNA, whereas the V and J calls and clone size are those reported in that table. This sample gives 300,000 to 400,000 clones in total; about 85% of them show up just once. The ten largest clones represent about 6.4% of the sample.

The data were taken from a study of Ad26.COV2.S vaccination and SARS-CoV-2 variants listed by TCRdb under 2021. About the full investigation: Vaccine-arm donors were drawn from COV1001, a multicentre, randomized, double-blind, placebo-controlled phase I-IIa trial of Ad26.COV2.S in healthy adults. Ad26.COV2.S was administered intramuscularly at 5 x 10^10 or 1 x 10^11 viral particles, either as a single shot or as two shots given 56 days apart. Sequencing of the TCRbeta repertoire served to evaluate the specificity and breadth of SARS-CoV-2-reactive T cell receptors following Ad26.COV2.S vaccination. A total of roughly 32 samples were included in the TCR-sequenced set, comprising some 20 Ad26.COV2.S vaccine recipients, 5 placebo recipients and 8 SARS-CoV-2 convalescent individuals. Trial participants were randomized into five groups of five, in which low-dose or high-dose Ad26.COV2.S was given once or twice, or placebo was given on both occasions. Investigators remained blinded to trial group allocation during experiments and outcome assessment.

On the study overall, not on this receptor specifically: Vaccine and placebo recipients had similar non-spike TCR breadth, a finding consistent with the vaccine containing only spike. The authors noted that total T cell responses may have been underestimated by the TCR breadth and depth analyses. Spike-specific TCR breadth was higher in Ad26.COV2.S recipients than in placebo recipients (P = 0.0014). The study lacked the statistical power to compare responses across vaccine doses or regimens. After vaccination, spike-specific CD8+ and CD4+ T cell responses were reported to show substantial breadth.

The sequence links TRBV11-3 to TRBJ2-1; TRBD2 is possibly the D segment (6 matching bases). This clonotype was sampled from a person aged 18-65 years who received the Ad26.COV2.S COVID-19 vaccine or a placebo. The starting material was peripheral blood, obtained in a trial of Ad26.COV2.S vaccine versus placebo. The bases are TGTGCCAGCAGCCTATCTAGCGAAAGCTACAATGAGCAGTTCTTC. Its protein is CASSLSSESYNEQFF.